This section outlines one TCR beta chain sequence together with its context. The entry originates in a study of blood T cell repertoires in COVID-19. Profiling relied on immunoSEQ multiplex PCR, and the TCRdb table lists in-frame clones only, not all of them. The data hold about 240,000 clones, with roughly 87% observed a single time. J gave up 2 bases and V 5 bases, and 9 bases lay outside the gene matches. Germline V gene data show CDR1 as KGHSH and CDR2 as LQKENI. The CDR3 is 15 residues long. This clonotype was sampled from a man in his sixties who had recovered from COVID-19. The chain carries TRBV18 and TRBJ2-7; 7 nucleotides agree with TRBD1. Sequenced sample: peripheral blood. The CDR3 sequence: CASSEITGATYEQYF. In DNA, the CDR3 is TGTGCCAGCTCAGAAATAACAGGGGCGACCTACGAGCAGTACTTC. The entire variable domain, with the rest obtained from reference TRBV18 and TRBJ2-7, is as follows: NAGVMQNPRHLVRRRGQEARLRCSPMKGHSHVYWYRQLPEEGLKFMVYLQKENIIDESGMPKERFSAEFPKEGPSILRIQQVVRGDSAAYFCASSEITGATYEQYFGPGTRLTVT.